Sequencing of this T cell receptor (beta chain) was carried out in a study of blood T cell repertoires in COVID-19. Study overall: Samples taken during acute and convalescent COVID-19 were collected in the United States, Italy and Spain.

Under the authors' procedure: From reference gene primer amplification, estimates of nucleated cell counts were derived. Method: immunoSEQ multiplex PCR; TCRdb's copy keeps in-frame clones and lacks some. For V, J and clone size, that table is used; D and trimming come from the DNA. This table has fewer than 350,000 clones, 85% appearing once. Those who participated ranged in age from 18 to 89 years and resided in approximately 26 US areas. The sequencing sample was made of PBMCs or T cells enriched from blood (not recorded which). This clonotype was sampled from a woman between 45 and 65 years old who had recovered from COVID-19.

The CDR3 here is CASLGRVGETQYF. The CDR3 DNA reads as TGTGCCTCCCTGGGCCGCGTTGGGGAGACCCAGTACTTC. The V and J genes are TRBV7-2 and TRBJ2-5; no clear D. CDR1 SGHTA and CDR2 FQGNSA come from the germline V gene. CDR3 length equals 13 residues. Trimming cost V 11 bases and J 5 bases, with 18 bases left between them.